The 32 T cell receptor beta chains in this list originate from one sample, sequenced in a study of a mutant IDH1 vaccine in newly diagnosed glioma. The repertoire was sequenced with immunoSEQ multiplex PCR; TCRdb's copy has only in-frame clones and lacks some. In the table there are about 46,000 clones, roughly 92% of which are singletons. As to time point: week 35, safety follow-up. Mutant IDH1 20-mer peptide, at 300 ug, made up each vaccine dose, with topical imiquimod. For these TCRs, the target antigens are not known. The sample here was PBMCs, taken from a glioma patient whose treatment included an IDH1 peptide vaccine. The receptors here all came from a man aged 50-60 years with glioma.

The CDR3 here is CASSLSMYRDRSYEQYF. Here the CDR3 DNA reads TGTGCCAGCAGTTTATCGATGTACCGGGACAGGTCCTACGAGCAGTACTTC. The chain carries TRBV27 and TRBJ2-7; 8 bases map to TRBD1. Germline CDR1 MNHEY, CDR2 SMNVEV (reference sequence). Unmatched junction bases numbered 8, after V lost 0 bases and J lost 1 base. CDR3 length: 17 amino acids.

The chain is built from TRBV29-1 and TRBJ1-2; D is perhaps TRBD1 (5 bases). Germline-derived CDR1 and CDR2 are SQVTM and ANQGSEA. V dropped 8 bases and J dropped 7 bases, with 14 bases sitting between them. There are 11 residues in the CDR3. This chain's CDR3 is CSMNLGGGYTF. Here the CDR3 DNA reads TGCAGCATGAACCTCGGGGGTGGCTACACCTTC. The complete variable domain, with remaining parts taken from reference TRBV29-1 and TRBJ1-2, reads SAVISQKPSRDICQRGTSLTIQCQVDSQVTMMFWYRQQPGQSLTLIATANQGSEATYESGFVIDKFPISRPNLTFSTLTVSNMSPEDSSIYLCSMNLGGGYTFGSGTRLTVV.

The J gene is TRBJ2-3, the V gene TRBV6-5, with 8 bases identical to TRBD2. The CDR3 spans 14 residues. J was trimmed by 6 bases and V by 6 bases; bases with no gene match: 8. Per the germline V gene, CDR1 is MNHEY and CDR2 is SVGAGI. The CDR3 protein is CASRLGGGPDTQYF. CDR3 nucleotide sequence: TGTGCCAGCAGACTCGGGGGGGGCCCGGATACGCAGTATTTT.

V usage is TRBV6-5 and J usage is TRBJ2-4; D perhaps matches TRBD2 (5 bases). This CDR3 has 14 residues. V lost 8 bases and J 1 base, leaving 12 bases between the germline ends. Germline V lookup: CDR1 MNHEY, CDR2 SVGAGI. For the CDR3, the DNA is TGTGCCAGCGGCAGGACTGGGGCCAAAAACATTCAGTACTTC. As protein: CASGRTGAKNIQYF.

The chain has TRBV6-6 and TRBJ1-5, with TRBD1 matching over 8 bases. Germline V CDR1 and CDR2: MNHNY, SVGAGI (reference sequence). Trimming took 11 bases from V and 5 from J; bases not matched to a gene: 2. The CDR3 sequence is 11 residues long. The CDR3 coding sequence is TGTGCCGAGGACAGGGATCAGCCCCAGCATTTT. It encodes CAEDRDQPQHF.

V is TRBV19 and J is TRBJ2-7, with D unclear. V was pared by 3 bases and J by 3 bases, with 12 bases between. This CDR3 has 14 residues. Germline V lookup: CDR1 LNHDA, CDR2 SQIVND (reference sequence). The CDR3 protein is CASSMRTTRYEQYF. For the CDR3, the DNA is TGTGCCAGTAGTATGCGGACGACCCGCTACGAGCAGTACTTC.

This chain uses TRBV5-1 with TRBJ1-4; D may be TRBD1 (5 bases). This CDR3 contains 14 residues. Deletions cut 0 bases from V and 8 bases from J, with 11 bases between. Germline V gene lookup returns CDR1 SGHRS and CDR2 YFSETQ. Here the CDR3 reads CASSLGTNREKLFF. As DNA, the CDR3 is TGCGCCAGCAGCTTGGGGACAAATCGCGAAAAACTGTTTTTT.

This clone was recorded only once. CDR3 DNA: TGTGCCATCAGTAATAACAGGGGAGCCTACGAGCAGTACTTC. It specifies CAISNNRGAYEQYF. The chain uses TRBV10-3 and TRBJ2-7, with 7 bases that match TRBD1. Per germline, CDR1 ENHRY and CDR2 SYGVKD. V shed 5 bases, J shed 2 bases, and the junction held 6 bases outside the gene matches. The CDR3 totals 14 residues.

The CDR3 loop is CASSLGTSGSYNEQFF. The DNA of the CDR3 is TGCGCCAGCAGCTTGGGGACTAGCGGGAGCTACAATGAGCAGTTCTTC. The V gene is TRBV5-1, the J gene TRBJ2-1, with 13 bases aligning to TRBD2. The CDR3 totals 16 residues. V trimming: 0 bases; J trimming: 3 bases; junction bases outside the gene matches: 0. CDR1 and CDR2 from the germline V gene are SGHRS and YFSETQ.

This chain connects TRBV19 to TRBJ1-6, with TRBD1 matching 7 bases. The V segment lost 10 bases and the J segment 6 bases; nucleotides outside the gene matches: 9. Germline-derived CDR1 and CDR2 are LNHDA and SQIVND (reference sequence). The CDR3 covers 14 residues. The CDR3 here is CAITGEGGNSPLHF. Written as DNA, the CDR3 is TGTGCCATTACAGGGGAGGGGGGTAATTCACCCCTCCACTTT. Full variable domain (outside the CDR3, taken from reference TRBV19 and TRBJ1-6): DGGITQSPKYLFRKEGQNVTLSCEQNLNHDAMYWYRQDPGQGLRLIYYSQIVNDFQKGDIAEGYSVSREKKESFPLTVTSAQKNPTAFYLCAITGEGGNSPLHFGNGTRLTVT.

This clone was observed once. In nucleotides, the CDR3 is TGTGCCAGCAGTTTTAGCGGGGGGGCCGTTGAGCAGTTCTTC. It is translated as CASSFSGGAVEQFF. The chain combines TRBV7-2 with TRBJ2-1; TRBD2 matches at 11 bases. The length of the CDR3 is 14 residues. Germline CDR1 and CDR2: SGHTA and FQGNSA. The V and J ends lost 6 bases and 9 bases, in that order; junction bases with no gene match: 7.

Here the CDR3 reads CASSAGQGTPLHF. The CDR3 DNA follows: TGTGCCAGCAGCGCGGGGCAGGGGACACCCCTCCACTTT. V and J are TRBV9 and TRBJ1-6, with D perhaps matching TRBD1 (6 bases). Trimming removed 3 bases at V and 11 bases at J, with 12 bases between. The CDR3 length is 13 residues. Germline-derived CDR1 and CDR2 are SGDLS and YYNGEE.

The J gene is TRBJ2-5, the V gene TRBV7-2; the D is unclear. V was shortened by 5 bases and J by 9 bases, with 13 bases between the two germline ends. This CDR3 is 12 amino acids long. Germline CDR1 is SGHTA and CDR2 is FQGNSA. CDR3 region: CASSTYIAAQYF. As DNA, the CDR3 is TGTGCCAGCAGCACTTACATCGCGGCCCAGTACTTC.

The CDR3 loop reads CASSPNPVWNSPLHF. CDR3 in DNA: TGTGCCAGCAGTCCAAACCCGGTCTGGAATTCACCCCTCCACTTT. The gene calls are TRBV27 and TRBJ1-6; D not resolved. Germline V lookup: CDR1 MNHEY, CDR2 SMNVEV (reference sequence). V was shortened by 5 bases and J by 7 bases, with 15 bases between the two germline ends. This CDR3 is 15 amino acids long.

The chain's CDR3 is CASSVDTRNQPQHF. The CDR3, as DNA: TGTGCCAGCAGCGTAGACACTCGCAATCAGCCCCAGCATTTT. The chain carries TRBV9 and TRBJ1-5, with unresolved D. The V gene lost 0 bases and the J gene lost 2 bases, with 6 bases spanning the gap. This CDR3 region has 14 residues. Germline V gene lookup returns CDR1 SGDLS and CDR2 YYNGEE.

The rearrangement links TRBV18 to TRBJ2-3; D gene ambiguous. The germline V gene has CDR1 KGHSH and CDR2 LQKENI. The V and J ends lost 0 bases and 0 bases respectively, with 1 base between them. The CDR3 is 13 residues long. In DNA form, the CDR3 reads TGTGCCAGCTCACCACCGAGCACAGATACGCAGTATTTT. It specifies CASSPPSTDTQYF.

V gene TRBV6-1 combines with J gene TRBJ2-3; D remains unclear. This CDR3 has 12 residues. Germline values: CDR1 MNHNS, CDR2 SASEGT. Trimming stripped 6 bases from V and 4 bases from J, with 8 bases between. As DNA, the CDR3 is TGTGCCAGCAGAACTGACTCAGATACGCAGTATTTT. Its protein is CASRTDSDTQYF.

V gene TRBV30 combines with J gene TRBJ1-4; D unclear. Per the germline V gene, CDR1 is GTSNPN and CDR2 is SVGIG (reference sequence). The CDR3 is 13 residues long. Trimming removed 1 base at V and 7 bases at J, with 10 bases between. For the CDR3, the DNA is TGTGCCTGGAGTGGTGGACGTGGTGAAAAACTGTTTTTT. Its protein is CAWSGGRGEKLFF.

This chain connects TRBV27 to TRBJ2-5; D possibly corresponds to TRBD2 (5 bases). The germline V gene encodes CDR1 MNHEY and CDR2 SMNVEV (reference sequence). Deletions cut 5 bases from V and 3 bases from J, with 13 bases between. The CDR3 sequence is 14 residues long. CDR3 in DNA: TGTGCCAGCAGTCATCCGGGGTTAAAAGAGACCCAGTACTTC. Residues: CASSHPGLKETQYF.

The rearrangement links TRBV4-3 to TRBJ1-2; D is undetermined. The germline V and J ends were trimmed by 0 bases and 4 bases, with 9 bases remaining between them. This CDR3 comprises 14 residues. Germline CDR1 reads LGHNA; CDR2 reads YSLEER. Here the CDR3 DNA reads TGCGCCAGCAGCCAAGATCCACATATCTATGGCTACACCTTC. Translation gives CASSQDPHIYGYTF.

This chain uses TRBV11-3 with TRBJ2-5, with 8 positions matching TRBD2. V gave up 5 bases and J gave up 0 bases; unmatched junction bases: 8. Looked up from germline, CDR1 is SGHNT and CDR2 is YENEEA. This CDR3 region has 16 residues. The CDR3 sequence: CASSPGTSGYQETQYF. CDR3 sequence (DNA): TGTGCCAGCAGCCCCGGTACTAGCGGTTACCAAGAGACCCAGTACTTC.

The chain combines TRBV6-6 with TRBJ2-2; D unclear. Germline lookup yields CDR1 MNHNY and CDR2 SVGAGI (reference sequence). V lost 2 bases to trimming and J lost 1 base, with 5 bases between them. CDR3 length: 14 amino acids. CDR3 sequence reads: CASSYSQNTGELFF. CDR3 DNA sequence: TGTGCCAGCAGTTACAGCCAGAACACCGGGGAGCTGTTTTTT.

A word on this clone: No DNA is shown, since the ends of the CDR3 on it are uncertain; the CDR3 is the one TCRdb lists. V is TRBV12-1 and J is TRBJ1-3; the table names TRBD1, a call not compared with the DNA. TRBV12-1 has pseudogene status. The CDR3 length equals 17 residues, ends included. This chain's CDR3 is CASVAGTNVAPGNTIYF.

This clone was recorded only once. This sequence joins TRBV10-2 and TRBJ2-2, with D possibly TRBD1 on 5 matching bases. CDR3 size: 15 residues. CDR1 and CDR2 (germline): WSHSY, SAAADI. Trimming took 8 bases from V and 2 from J, leaving 15 bases between them. CDR3 nucleotides: TGCGCCAGCCGCTCTTTGGGGCGAAACACCGGGGAGCTGTTTTTT. It is translated as CASRSLGRNTGELFF.

This chain links TRBV7-6 with TRBJ2-7, with TRBD1 identical over 8 bases. Germline V gives CDR1 SGHVS, CDR2 FNYEAQ. This CDR3 has 14 amino acids. V dropped 4 bases and J dropped 6; count of bases not matched to a gene: 8. For the CDR3, the DNA is TGTGCCAGCAGCTCCCGTTCAGGGGGCCTCGAGCAGTACTTC. This translates into CASSSRSGGLEQYF.

V usage is TRBV7-2 and J usage is TRBJ2-7; possible D gene TRBD2, 6 bases. This CDR3 is 15 amino acids long. Germline V lookup: CDR1 SGHTA, CDR2 FQGNSA. Trimming removed 3 bases at V and 3 bases at J, with 15 bases between. Written as DNA, the CDR3 is TGTGCCAGCAGCTTGGGACTTGGGCATCTCTACGAGCAGTACTTC. Translated, it gives CASSLGLGHLYEQYF.

This sequence joins TRBV27 and TRBJ2-7; possibly TRBD1 for D (5 bases). V shed 8 bases and J shed 1 base, with 12 bases lying between them. The CDR3 contains 13 residues. Germline V CDR1 and CDR2: MNHEY, SMNVEV (reference sequence). This CDR3 reads CASRKTVSYEQYF. In nucleotides, the CDR3 is TGTGCCAGCCGGAAGACAGTATCCTACGAGCAGTACTTC.

This sequence joins TRBV18 and TRBJ1-1, with no clear D. The CDR3 spans 14 residues. V was cut by 3 bases and J by 5 bases, with 13 bases left in between. Per germline, CDR1 KGHSH and CDR2 LQKENI. CDR3 nucleotides: TGTGCCAGCTCACCGGTCGTAGGGAGGACTGAAGCTTTCTTT. It is translated as CASSPVVGRTEAFF.

The chain recombines TRBV7-9 with TRBJ1-4, with 7 bases that match TRBD1. Unmatched junction bases numbered 8, after V lost 5 bases and J lost 8 bases. This CDR3 spans 14 amino acids. CDR1 is SEHNR, CDR2 FQNEAQ, per germline (reference sequence). CDR3 in amino acids: CASSPTDRAEKLFF. The CDR3 DNA sequence: TGTGCCAGCAGCCCAACAGACAGGGCAGAAAAACTGTTTTTT.

The chain combines TRBV30 with TRBJ1-2, with TRBD1 identical over 7 bases. Germline assignment: CDR1 GTSNPN and CDR2 SVGIG (reference sequence). The CDR3 contains 14 residues. The ends lost 3 bases at V and 8 bases at J; junction bases unmatched: 12. CDR3 DNA: TGTGCCTGGAGCGCAAGGGGGCCAAGGCGGGGCTACACCTTC. Its protein is CAWSARGPRRGYTF.

V and J are TRBV10-3 and TRBJ2-3; 7 bases map to TRBD2. The germline V gene has CDR1 ENHRY and CDR2 SYGVKD. CDR3 size: 15 residues. The V and J ends lost 6 bases and 4 bases, in that order; junction bases with no gene match: 10. The CDR3 spells CAISGTGRGADTQYF. The DNA of the CDR3 is TGTGCCATCAGCGGGACGGGCCGGGGGGCAGATACGCAGTATTTT.

This rearrangement joins TRBV4-1 to TRBJ1-5; D is undetermined. This CDR3 spans 16 amino acids. The germline V gene has CDR1 MGHRA and CDR2 YSYEKL. V lost 0 bases to trimming and J lost 2 bases, with 11 bases between them. DNA for the CDR3: TGCGCCAGCAGCCAAGATTGGGCCAGAGGCAATCAGCCCCAGCATTTT. This codes for CASSQDWARGNQPQHF.